This T cell receptor beta chain was sequenced in a study of blood T cell repertoires in COVID-19. There are a few counts of this clone. The CDR3 is made up of 16 amino acids. In germline, CDR1 is LGHNA, CDR2 YNFKEQ. Unmatched junction bases numbered 5, after V lost 0 bases and J lost 4 bases. Participants spanned ages about 18 to 95 years and resided in fewer than 30 US areas. In the study's own analysis: The assay estimated nucleated cells by amplifying reference gene primers. This table comes from immunoSEQ multiplex PCR, and its TCRdb copy is limited to in-frame clones, with some not included. From that table come the V and J calls and clone size; the DNA was used to work out D and trimming. The data contain over 150,000 clones, around 84% of them singletons.

The receptor's source is a man aged 45-65 years who had recovered from COVID-19. J is TRBJ2-1 and V is TRBV4-2; 8 nucleotides match TRBD2. The sequencing input was PBMCs or T cells enriched from blood (not recorded which). CDR3: CASSQDQAGGYNEQFF. DNA of the CDR3: TGTGCCAGCAGCCAAGATCAGGCGGGGGGTTACAATGAGCAGTTCTTC.